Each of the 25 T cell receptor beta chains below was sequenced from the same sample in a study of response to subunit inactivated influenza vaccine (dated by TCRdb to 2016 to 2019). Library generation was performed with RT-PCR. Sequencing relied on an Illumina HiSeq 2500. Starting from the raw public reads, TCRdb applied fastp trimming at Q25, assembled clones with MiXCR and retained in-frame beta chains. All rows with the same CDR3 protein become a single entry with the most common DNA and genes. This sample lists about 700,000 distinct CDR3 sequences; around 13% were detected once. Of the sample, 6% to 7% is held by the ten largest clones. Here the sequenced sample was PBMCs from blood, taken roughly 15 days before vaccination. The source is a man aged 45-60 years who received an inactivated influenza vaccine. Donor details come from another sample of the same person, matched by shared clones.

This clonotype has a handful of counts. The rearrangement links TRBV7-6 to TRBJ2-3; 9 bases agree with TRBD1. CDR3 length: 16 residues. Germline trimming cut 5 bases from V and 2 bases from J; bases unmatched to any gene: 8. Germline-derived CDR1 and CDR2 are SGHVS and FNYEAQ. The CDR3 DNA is TGTGCCAGCAGCCCTATAACAGGGGGCTCCACAGATACGCAGTATTTT. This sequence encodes CASSPITGGSTDTQYF.

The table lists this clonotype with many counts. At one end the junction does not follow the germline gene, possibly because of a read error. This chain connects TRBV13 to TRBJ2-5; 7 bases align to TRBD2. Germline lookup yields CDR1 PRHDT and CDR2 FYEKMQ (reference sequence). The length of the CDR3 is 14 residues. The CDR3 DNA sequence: TGTGCCAGCAGCTTAGAGGCGGGGGACCCTAAGGCGCACTTC. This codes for CASSLEAGDPKAHF.

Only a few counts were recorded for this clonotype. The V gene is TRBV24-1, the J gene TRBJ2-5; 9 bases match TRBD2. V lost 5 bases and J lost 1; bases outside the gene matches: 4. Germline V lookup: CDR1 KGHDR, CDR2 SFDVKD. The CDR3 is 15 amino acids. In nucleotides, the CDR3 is TGTGCCACCAGTGTACCTAGCGGGACCCAAGAGACCCAGTACTTC. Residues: CATSVPSGTQETQYF.

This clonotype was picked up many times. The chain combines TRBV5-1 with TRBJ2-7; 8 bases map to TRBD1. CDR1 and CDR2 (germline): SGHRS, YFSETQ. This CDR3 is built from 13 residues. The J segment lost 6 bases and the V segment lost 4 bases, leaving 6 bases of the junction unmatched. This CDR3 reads CASSQSDRGEQYF. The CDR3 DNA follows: TGCGCCAGCAGCCAATCCGACAGGGGCGAGCAGTACTTC.

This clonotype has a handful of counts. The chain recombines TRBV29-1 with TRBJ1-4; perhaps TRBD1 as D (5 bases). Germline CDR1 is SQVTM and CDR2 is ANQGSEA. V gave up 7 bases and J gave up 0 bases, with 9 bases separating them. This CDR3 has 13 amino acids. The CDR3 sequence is CSAKTATNEKLFF. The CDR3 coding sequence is TGCAGCGCAAAGACAGCAACTAATGAAAAACTGTTTTTT.

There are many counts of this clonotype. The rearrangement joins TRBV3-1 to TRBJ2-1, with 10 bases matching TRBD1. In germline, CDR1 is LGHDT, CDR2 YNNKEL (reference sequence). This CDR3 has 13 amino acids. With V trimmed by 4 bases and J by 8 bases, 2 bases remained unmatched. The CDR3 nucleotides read TGTGCCAGCAGCCCGACAGGGGGCCATGAGCAGTTCTTC. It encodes CASSPTGGHEQFF.

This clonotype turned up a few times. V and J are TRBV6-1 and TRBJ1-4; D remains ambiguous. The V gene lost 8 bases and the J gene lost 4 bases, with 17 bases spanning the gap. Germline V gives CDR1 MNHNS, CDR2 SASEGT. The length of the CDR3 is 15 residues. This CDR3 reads CASGNAKGVNEKLFF. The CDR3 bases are TGTGCCAGCGGGAACGCGAAAGGAGTTAATGAAAAACTGTTTTTT.

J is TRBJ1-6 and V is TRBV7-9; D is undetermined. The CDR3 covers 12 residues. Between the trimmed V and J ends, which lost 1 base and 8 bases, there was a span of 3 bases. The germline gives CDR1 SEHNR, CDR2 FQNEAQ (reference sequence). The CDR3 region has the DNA TGTGCCAGCAGCTTAGAGGATTCACCCCTCCACTTT. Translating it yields CASSLEDSPLHF.

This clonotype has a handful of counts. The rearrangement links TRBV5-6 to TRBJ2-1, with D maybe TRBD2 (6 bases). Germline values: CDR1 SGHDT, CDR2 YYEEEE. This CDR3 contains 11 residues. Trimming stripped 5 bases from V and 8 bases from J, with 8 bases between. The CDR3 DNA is TGTGCCAGCAGGTGGGGGGATGAGCAGTTCTTC. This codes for CASRWGDEQFF.

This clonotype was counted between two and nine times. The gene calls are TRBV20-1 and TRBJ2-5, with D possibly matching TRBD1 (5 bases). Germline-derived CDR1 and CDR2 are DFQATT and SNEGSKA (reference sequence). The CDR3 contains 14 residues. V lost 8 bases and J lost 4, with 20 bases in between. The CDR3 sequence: CSLGSREEGETQYF. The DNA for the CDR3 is TGCAGTCTTGGGTCCAGGGAAGAAGGAGAGACCCAGTACTTC.

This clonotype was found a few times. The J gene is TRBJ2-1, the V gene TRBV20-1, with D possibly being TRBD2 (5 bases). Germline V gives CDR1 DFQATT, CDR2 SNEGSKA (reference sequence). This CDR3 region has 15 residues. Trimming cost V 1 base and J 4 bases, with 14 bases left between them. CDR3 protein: CSARGTLAHYNEQFF. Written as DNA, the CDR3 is TGCAGTGCTAGAGGGACGCTAGCTCATTACAATGAGCAGTTCTTC.

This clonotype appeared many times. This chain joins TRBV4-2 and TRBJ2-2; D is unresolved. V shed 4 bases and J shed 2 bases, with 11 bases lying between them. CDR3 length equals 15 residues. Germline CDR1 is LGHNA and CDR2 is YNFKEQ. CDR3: CASSLPTQNTGELFF. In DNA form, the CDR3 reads TGTGCCAGCAGCCTCCCCACACAAAACACCGGGGAGCTGTTTTTT.

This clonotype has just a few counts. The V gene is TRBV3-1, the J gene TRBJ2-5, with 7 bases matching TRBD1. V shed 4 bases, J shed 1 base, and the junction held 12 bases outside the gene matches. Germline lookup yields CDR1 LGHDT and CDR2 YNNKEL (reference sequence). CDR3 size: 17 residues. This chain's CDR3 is CASSPEFYRGFQETQYF. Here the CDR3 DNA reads TGTGCCAGCAGCCCGGAGTTTTACAGGGGCTTCCAAGAGACCCAGTACTTC.

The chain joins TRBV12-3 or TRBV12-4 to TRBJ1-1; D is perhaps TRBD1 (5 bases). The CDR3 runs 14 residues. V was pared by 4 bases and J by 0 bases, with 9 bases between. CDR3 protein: CASSSGGMNTEAFF. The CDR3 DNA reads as TGTGCCAGCAGTTCGGGGGGAATGAACACTGAAGCTTTCTTT.

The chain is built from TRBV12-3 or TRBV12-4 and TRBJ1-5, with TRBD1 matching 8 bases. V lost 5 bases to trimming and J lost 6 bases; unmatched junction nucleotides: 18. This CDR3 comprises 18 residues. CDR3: CASSPGTGTGTPSQPQHF. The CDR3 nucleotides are TGTGCCAGCAGTCCAGGGACAGGCACCGGGACCCCTAGTCAGCCCCAGCATTTT.

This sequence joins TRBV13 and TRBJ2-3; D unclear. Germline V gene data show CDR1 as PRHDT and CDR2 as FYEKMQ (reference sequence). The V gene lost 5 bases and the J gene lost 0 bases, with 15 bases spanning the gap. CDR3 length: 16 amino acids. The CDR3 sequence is CASSPGLGWSTDTQYF. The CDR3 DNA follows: TGTGCCAGCAGCCCAGGTCTAGGGTGGAGCACAGATACGCAGTATTTT. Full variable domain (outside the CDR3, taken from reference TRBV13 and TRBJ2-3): AAGVIQSPRHLIKEKRETATLKCYPIPRHDTVYWYQQGPGQDPQFLISFYEKMQSDKGSIPDRFSAQQFSDYHSELNMSSLELGDSALYFCASSPGLGWSTDTQYFGPGTRLTVL.

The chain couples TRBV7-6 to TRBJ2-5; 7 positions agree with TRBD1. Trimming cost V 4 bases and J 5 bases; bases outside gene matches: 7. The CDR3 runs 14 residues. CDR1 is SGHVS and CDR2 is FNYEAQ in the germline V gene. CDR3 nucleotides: TGTGCCAGCAGCTCCAGATACAGGGGTGAGACCCAGTACTTC. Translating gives CASSSRYRGETQYF.

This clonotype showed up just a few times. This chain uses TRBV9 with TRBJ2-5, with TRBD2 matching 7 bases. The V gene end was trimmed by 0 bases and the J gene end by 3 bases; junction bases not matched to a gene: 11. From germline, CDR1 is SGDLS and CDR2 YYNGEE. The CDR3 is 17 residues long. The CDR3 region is CASSVGASGGFEETQYF. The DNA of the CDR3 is TGTGCCAGCAGCGTAGGGGCTAGCGGAGGATTCGAAGAGACCCAGTACTTC.

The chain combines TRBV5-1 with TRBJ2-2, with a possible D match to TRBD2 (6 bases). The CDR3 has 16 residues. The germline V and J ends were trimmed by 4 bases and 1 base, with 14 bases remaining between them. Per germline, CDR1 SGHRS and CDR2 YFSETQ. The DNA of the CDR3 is TGCGCCAGCAGCCCTTCCGGGACTGTGAACACCGGGGAGCTGTTTTTT. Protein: CASSPSGTVNTGELFF.

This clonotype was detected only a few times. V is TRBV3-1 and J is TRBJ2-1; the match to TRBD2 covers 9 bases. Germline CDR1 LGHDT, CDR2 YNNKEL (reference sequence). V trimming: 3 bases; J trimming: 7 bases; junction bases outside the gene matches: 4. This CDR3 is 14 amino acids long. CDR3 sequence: CASSHRGRVNEQFF. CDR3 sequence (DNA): TGTGCCAGCAGCCATCGCGGGAGGGTTAATGAGCAGTTCTTC.

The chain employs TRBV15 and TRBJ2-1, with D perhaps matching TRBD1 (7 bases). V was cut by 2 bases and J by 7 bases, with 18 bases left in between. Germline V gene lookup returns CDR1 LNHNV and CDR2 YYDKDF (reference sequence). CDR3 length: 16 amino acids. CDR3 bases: TGTGCCACCAGCAGAACTCAAGACAGGGCGGGAAATGAGCAGTTCTTC. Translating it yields CATSRTQDRAGNEQFF.

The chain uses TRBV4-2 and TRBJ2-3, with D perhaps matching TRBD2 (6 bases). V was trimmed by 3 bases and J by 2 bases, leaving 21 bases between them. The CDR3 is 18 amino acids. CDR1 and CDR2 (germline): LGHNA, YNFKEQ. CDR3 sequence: CASSHVAGTFEYTDTQYF. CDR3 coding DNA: TGTGCCAGCAGCCATGTTGCCGGGACTTTTGAATACACAGATACGCAGTATTTT.

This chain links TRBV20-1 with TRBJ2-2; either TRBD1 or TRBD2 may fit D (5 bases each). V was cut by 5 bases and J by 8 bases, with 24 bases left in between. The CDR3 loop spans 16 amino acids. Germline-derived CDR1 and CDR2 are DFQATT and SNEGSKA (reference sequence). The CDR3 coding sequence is TGCAGTGCTGAAGACGTGGGGGATCTCGGAAGGGGGGAGCTGTTTTTT. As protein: CSAEDVGDLGRGELFF.

The CDR3 loop is CSARVGRGGGYTF. The CDR3 nucleotides are TGCAGTGCTAGAGTGGGCAGGGGCGGGGGCTACACCTTC. The V gene is TRBV20-1, the J gene TRBJ1-2; tentative D call: TRBD1 (6 bases). Germline-derived CDR1 and CDR2 are DFQATT and SNEGSKA (reference sequence). Trimming pared 1 base from V and 8 bases from J, leaving 14 bases between. The CDR3 loop spans 13 amino acids.

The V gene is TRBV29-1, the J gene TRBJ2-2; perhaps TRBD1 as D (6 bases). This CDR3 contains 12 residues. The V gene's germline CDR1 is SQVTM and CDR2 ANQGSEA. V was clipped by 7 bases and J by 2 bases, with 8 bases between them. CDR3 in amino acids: CSGQVNTGELFF. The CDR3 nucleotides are TGCAGCGGACAGGTTAACACCGGGGAGCTGTTTTTT.